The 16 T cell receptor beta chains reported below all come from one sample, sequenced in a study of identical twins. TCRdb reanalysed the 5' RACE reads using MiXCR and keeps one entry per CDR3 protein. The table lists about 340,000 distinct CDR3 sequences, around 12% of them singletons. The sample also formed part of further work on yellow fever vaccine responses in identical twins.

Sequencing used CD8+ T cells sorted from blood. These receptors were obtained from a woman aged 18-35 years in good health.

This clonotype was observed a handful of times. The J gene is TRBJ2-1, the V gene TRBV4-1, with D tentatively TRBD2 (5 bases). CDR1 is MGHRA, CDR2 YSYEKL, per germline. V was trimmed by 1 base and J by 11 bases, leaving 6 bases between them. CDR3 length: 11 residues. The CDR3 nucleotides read TGCGCCAGCAGCCAAGCGGGAAAGCAGTTCTTC. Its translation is CASSQAGKQFF.

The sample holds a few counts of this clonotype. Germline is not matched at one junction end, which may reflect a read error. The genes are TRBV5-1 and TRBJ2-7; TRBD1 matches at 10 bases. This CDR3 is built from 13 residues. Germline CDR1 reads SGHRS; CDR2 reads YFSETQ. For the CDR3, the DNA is TGCGCCAGCAGCTTTGGAACACCCGGGACAGGGGTATTC. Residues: CASSFGTPGTGVF. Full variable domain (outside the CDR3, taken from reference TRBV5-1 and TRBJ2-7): KAGVTQTPRYLIKTRGQQVTLSCSPISGHRSVSWYQQTPGQGLQFLFEYFSETQRNKGNFPGRFSGRQFSNSRSEMNVSTLELGDSALYLCASSFGTPGTGVFGPGTRLTVT.

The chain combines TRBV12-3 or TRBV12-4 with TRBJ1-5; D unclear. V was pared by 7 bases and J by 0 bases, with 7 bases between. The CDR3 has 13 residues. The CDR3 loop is CASNQYSNQPQHF. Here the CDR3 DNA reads TGTGCCAGCAACCAGTATAGCAATCAGCCCCAGCATTTT.

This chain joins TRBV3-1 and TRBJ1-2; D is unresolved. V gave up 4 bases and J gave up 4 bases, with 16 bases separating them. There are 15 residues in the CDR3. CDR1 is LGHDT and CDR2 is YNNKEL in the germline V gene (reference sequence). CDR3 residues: CASSPGQSGVYGYTF. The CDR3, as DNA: TGTGCCAGCAGCCCGGGTCAGAGTGGAGTCTATGGCTACACCTTC.

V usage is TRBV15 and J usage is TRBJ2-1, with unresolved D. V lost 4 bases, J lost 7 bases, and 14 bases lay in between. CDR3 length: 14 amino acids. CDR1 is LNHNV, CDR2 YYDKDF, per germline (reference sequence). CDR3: CATSNLRAWNEQFF. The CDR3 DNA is TGTGCCACCAGCAACCTCCGGGCGTGGAATGAGCAGTTCTTC.

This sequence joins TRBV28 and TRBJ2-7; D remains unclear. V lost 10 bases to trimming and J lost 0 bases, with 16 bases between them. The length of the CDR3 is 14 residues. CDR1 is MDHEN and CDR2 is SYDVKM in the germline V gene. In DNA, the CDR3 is TGTGCCACCCGACCGACGGTAAGCTCCTACGAGCAGTACGTC. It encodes CATRPTVSSYEQYV.

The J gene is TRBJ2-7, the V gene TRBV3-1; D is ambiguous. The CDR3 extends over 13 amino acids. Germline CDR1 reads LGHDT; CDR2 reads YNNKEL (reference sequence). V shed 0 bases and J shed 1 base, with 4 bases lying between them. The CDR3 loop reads CASSQDPSYEQYF. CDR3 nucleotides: TGTGCCAGCAGCCAAGACCCGTCCTACGAGCAGTACTTC.

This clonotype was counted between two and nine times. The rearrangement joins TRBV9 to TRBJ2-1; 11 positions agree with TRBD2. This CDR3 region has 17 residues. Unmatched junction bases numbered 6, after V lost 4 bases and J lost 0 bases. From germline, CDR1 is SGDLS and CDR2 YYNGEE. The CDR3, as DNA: TGTGCCAGCAGCCCTAGCGGGGGGTCGCGCTCCTACAATGAGCAGTTCTTC. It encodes CASSPSGGSRSYNEQFF.

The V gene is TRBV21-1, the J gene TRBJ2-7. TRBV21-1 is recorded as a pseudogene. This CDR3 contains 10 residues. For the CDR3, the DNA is TGTGCCAGCAGCGCGTTCGAGCAGTACGTC. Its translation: CASSAFEQYV.

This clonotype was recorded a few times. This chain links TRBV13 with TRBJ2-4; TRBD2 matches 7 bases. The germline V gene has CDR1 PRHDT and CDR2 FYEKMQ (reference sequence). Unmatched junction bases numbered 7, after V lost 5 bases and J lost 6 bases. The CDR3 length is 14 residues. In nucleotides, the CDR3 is TGTGCCAGCAGCCCCCCCCGGGAGGTAAACATTCAGTACTTC. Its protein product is CASSPPREVNIQYF.

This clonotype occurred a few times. Here the CDR3 DNA reads TGCAGTGCTAGAGATTATCCAGCGGGAGGAAAAGATACGCAGTATTTT. Translated: CSARDYPAGGKDTQYF. The chain is built from TRBV20-1 and TRBJ2-3; 9 bases are a match to TRBD2. This CDR3 has 16 amino acids. V shed 0 bases, J shed 5 bases, and the junction held 9 bases outside the gene matches. From germline, CDR1 is DFQATT and CDR2 SNEGSKA (reference sequence).

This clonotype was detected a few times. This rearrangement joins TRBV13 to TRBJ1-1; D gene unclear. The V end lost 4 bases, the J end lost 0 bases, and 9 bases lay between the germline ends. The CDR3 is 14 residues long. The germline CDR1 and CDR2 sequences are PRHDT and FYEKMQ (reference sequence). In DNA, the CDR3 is TGTGCCAGCAGCTGGTTGACGCTGAACACTGAAGCTTTCTTT. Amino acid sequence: CASSWLTLNTEAFF.

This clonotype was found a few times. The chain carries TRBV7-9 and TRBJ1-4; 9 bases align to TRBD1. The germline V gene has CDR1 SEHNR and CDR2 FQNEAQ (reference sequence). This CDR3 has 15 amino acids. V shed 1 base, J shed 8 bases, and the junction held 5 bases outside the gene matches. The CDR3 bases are TGTGCCAGCAGCTTAGATAAGGACAGGGGAGAAAAACTGTTTTTT. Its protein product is CASSLDKDRGEKLFF.

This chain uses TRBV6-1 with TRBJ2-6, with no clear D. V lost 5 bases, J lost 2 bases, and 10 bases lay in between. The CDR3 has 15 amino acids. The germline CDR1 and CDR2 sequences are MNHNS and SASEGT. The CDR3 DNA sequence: TGTGCCAGCAGTCTCAACCCCCCTGGGGCCAACGTCCTGACTTTC. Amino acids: CASSLNPPGANVLTF.

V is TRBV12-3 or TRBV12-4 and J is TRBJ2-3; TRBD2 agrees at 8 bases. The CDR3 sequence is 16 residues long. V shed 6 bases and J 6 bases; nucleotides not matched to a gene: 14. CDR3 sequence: CASSLLPGGPSDTQYF. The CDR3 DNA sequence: TGTGCCAGCAGCCTTCTACCGGGAGGGCCTTCTGATACGCAGTATTTT.

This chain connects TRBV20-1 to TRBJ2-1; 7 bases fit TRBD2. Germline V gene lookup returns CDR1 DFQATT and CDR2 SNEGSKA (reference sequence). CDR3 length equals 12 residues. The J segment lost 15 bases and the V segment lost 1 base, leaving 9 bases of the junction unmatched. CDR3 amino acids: CSARAMGEGPFF. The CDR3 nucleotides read TGCAGTGCTAGAGCTATGGGGGAGGGCCCGTTCTTC.